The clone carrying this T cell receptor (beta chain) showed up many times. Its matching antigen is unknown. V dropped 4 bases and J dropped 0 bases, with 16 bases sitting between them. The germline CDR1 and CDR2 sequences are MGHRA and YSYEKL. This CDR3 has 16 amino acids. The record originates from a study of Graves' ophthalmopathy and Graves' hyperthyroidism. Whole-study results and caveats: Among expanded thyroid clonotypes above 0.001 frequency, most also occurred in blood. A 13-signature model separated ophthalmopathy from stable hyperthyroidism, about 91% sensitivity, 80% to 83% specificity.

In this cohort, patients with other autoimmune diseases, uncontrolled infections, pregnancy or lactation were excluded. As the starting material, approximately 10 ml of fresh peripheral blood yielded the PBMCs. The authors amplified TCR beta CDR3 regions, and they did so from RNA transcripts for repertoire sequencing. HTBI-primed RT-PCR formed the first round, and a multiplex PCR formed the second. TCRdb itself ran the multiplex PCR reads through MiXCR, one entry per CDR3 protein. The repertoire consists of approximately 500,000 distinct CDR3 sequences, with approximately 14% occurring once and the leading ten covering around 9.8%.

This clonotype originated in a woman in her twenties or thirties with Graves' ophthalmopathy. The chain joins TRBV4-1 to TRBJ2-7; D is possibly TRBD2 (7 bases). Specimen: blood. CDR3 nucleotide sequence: TGCGCCAGCAGCCGGGGGGCGGGACTATCCTCCTACGAGCAGTACTTC. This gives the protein CASSRGAGLSSYEQYF.